Listed below are T cell receptor beta chains from one sample, sequenced in a study of T-cell reconstitution after alpha-beta-depleted transplantation in children. One entry per CDR3 protein results from TCRdb running MiXCR on the PCR reads. The table shows over 200,000 distinct CDR3 sequences, with roughly a tenth occurring only once. This specimen was PBMCs, taken before TCRalphabeta/CD19-depleted stem cell transplant. The receptors derive from a child younger than two with acute myeloid leukemia, due to receive a stem cell transplant. Both conserved end residues are part of each CDR3. Each record gives: CDR3 length, J gene, clone size, D gene, V gene, CDR3 protein, CDR3 DNA. The D gene is left open where the match is weak. The size of a clone is reported for some rows only, either as once, few or many, or as a class for expanded clones.

cdr3_length: 15; j_call: TRBJ2-5; clone_size: NA; d_call: TRBD2; v_call: TRBV5-1; cdr3_aa: CASRSGGATQETQYF; cdr3_nt: TGCGCCAGCAGAAGCGGGGGGGCGACTCAAGAGACCCAGTACTTC
cdr3_length: 17; j_call: TRBJ2-3; clone_size: many; d_call: TRBD2; v_call: TRBV24-1; cdr3_aa: CATSDSQTSGTTDTQYF; cdr3_nt: TGTGCCACCAGTGATTCCCAGACTAGCGGGACGACAGATACGCAGTATTTT
cdr3_length: 16; j_call: TRBJ2-1; clone_size: many; d_call: TRBD1; v_call: TRBV5-1; cdr3_aa: CASSGRQGDSYNEQFF; cdr3_nt: TGCGCCAGCAGCGGCCGACAGGGGGATTCCTACAATGAGCAGTTCTTC
cdr3_length: 14; j_call: TRBJ1-2; clone_size: many; d_call: NA; v_call: TRBV20-1; cdr3_aa: CSARDSQGSYGYTF; cdr3_nt: TGCAGTGCTAGAGATAGCCAGGGAAGTTATGGCTACACCTTC
cdr3_length: 13; j_call: TRBJ2-1; clone_size: many; d_call: NA; v_call: TRBV3-1; cdr3_aa: CASSQAGLNEQFF; cdr3_nt: TGTGCCAGCAGCCAGGCCGGACTGAATGAGCAGTTCTTC
cdr3_length: 16; j_call: TRBJ2-3; clone_size: NA; d_call: TRBD2; v_call: TRBV20-1; cdr3_aa: CSAPLLREVRADTQYF; cdr3_nt: TGCAGTGCTCCTCTTTTACGGGAGGTACGGGCAGATACGCAGTATTTT
cdr3_length: 16; j_call: TRBJ2-1; clone_size: many; d_call: TRBD2; v_call: TRBV29-1; cdr3_aa: CSVEQLEREWDNEQFF; cdr3_nt: TGCAGCGTCGAACAACTTGAGCGGGAGTGGGACAATGAGCAGTTCTTC
cdr3_length: 16; j_call: TRBJ2-1; clone_size: many; d_call: TRBD2; v_call: TRBV2; cdr3_aa: CASRTSGRVSYNEQFF; cdr3_nt: TGTGCCAGCAGGACTAGCGGGAGGGTCTCCTACAATGAGCAGTTCTTC
cdr3_length: 13; j_call: TRBJ1-1; clone_size: many; d_call: NA; v_call: TRBV27; cdr3_aa: CASSFRGSTEAFF; cdr3_nt: TGTGCCAGCAGTTTTCGGGGGTCCACTGAAGCTTTCTTT
cdr3_length: 12; j_call: TRBJ2-3; clone_size: many; d_call: NA; v_call: TRBV5-1; cdr3_aa: CASSLTSDTQYF; cdr3_nt: TGCGCCAGCAGCTTGACTAGTGATACGCAGTATTTT
cdr3_length: 15; j_call: TRBJ1-1; clone_size: many; d_call: NA; v_call: TRBV5-1; cdr3_aa: CASSGGQLKNTEAFF; cdr3_nt: TGCGCCAGCAGCGGTGGACAGCTAAAGAACACTGAAGCTTTCTTT
cdr3_length: 14; j_call: TRBJ2-3; clone_size: many; d_call: NA; v_call: TRBV12-5; cdr3_aa: CASGRRGAEDTQYF; cdr3_nt: TGTGCTAGTGGTCGCAGGGGGGCGGAAGATACGCAGTATTTT
cdr3_length: 15; j_call: TRBJ1-1; clone_size: many; d_call: NA; v_call: TRBV5-1; cdr3_aa: CASSLAVLGNTEAFF; cdr3_nt: TGCGCCAGCAGCCTAGCCGTGCTAGGGAACACTGAAGCTTTCTTT